The sample holds a few counts of the clone carrying this TCR beta chain. Its cognate antigen is unknown. The assay was run at survey level. Data came from immunoSEQ multiplex PCR; TCRdb stores just in-frame clones and leaves some out. The sample holds about 45,000 clones; approximately 86% are singletons and the top ten take around 3%. This specimen belongs to a study of STAT5B mutations in CD4+ large granular lymphocyte leukemia. The study, taken as a whole, reports: Data were not HLA-matched across samples.

The sequenced sample was CD4+ T cells from blood buffy coats. The sequence came from a human donor in good health.

The CDR3 loop is CAISEDARHNEQFF. CDR3 sequence (DNA): TGTGCCATCAGTGAGGATGCTAGACACAATGAGCAGTTCTTC. The chain employs TRBV10-3 and TRBJ2-1; no definite D call. This CDR3 contains 14 residues. Trimming stripped 2 bases from V and 5 bases from J, with 10 bases between. Germline CDR1 is ENHRY and CDR2 is SYGVKD.